This T cell receptor (beta chain) was sequenced for a study of blood T cell repertoires in COVID-19. Study summary: Specimens from acute and convalescent COVID-19 originated in the United States, Italy and Spain.

This CDR3 comprises 16 residues. The V gene's germline CDR1 is MNHEY and CDR2 SVGAGI. V trimming: 0 bases; J trimming: 7 bases; junction bases outside the gene matches: 9. Those enrolled, adults aged roughly 18 to 100 years, came from some 23 US areas. Each recovered donor of Cohort 3 presented with two negative PCRs, clearance, or symptom resolution. The repertoire was sequenced with immunoSEQ multiplex PCR; TCRdb's copy has only in-frame clones and lacks some. The table shows 150,000 to 200,000 clones, with 80% to 90% occurring only once. This receptor was identified in a man aged 40-55 years who had recovered from COVID-19. This chain uses TRBV6-5 with TRBJ2-7; 10 bases map to TRBD1. Sample: PBMCs or T cells enriched from blood (not recorded which). CDR3 DNA sequence: TGTGCCAGCAGTTACTCTTCCGGGACAGGGGTGTGGGAGCAGTACTTC. This encodes CASSYSSGTGVWEQYF.